What follows are 3 T cell receptor beta chains derived from one specimen sequenced in a study of neurological immune-mediated disorders. TCRdb analysed the 5' RACE reads with MiXCR anew, one entry per CDR3 protein. The data show about 40,000 distinct CDR3 sequences, 2% to 3% seen once. Sequenced: PBMCs. These receptors were taken from a man between 50 and 59 years old with multiple sclerosis.

This clonotype came up many times. The chain links TRBV5-4 to TRBJ2-5; 8 bases match TRBD2. This CDR3 is 16 amino acids long. The J segment lost 3 bases and the V segment lost 2 bases, leaving 9 bases of the junction unmatched. The germline CDR1 and CDR2 sequences are SGHNT and YYREEE (reference sequence). As DNA, the CDR3 is TGTGCCAGCAGCTTACTCGGGGGGGCCGGAAAAGAGACCCAGTACTTC. Translated: CASSLLGGAGKETQYF.

This clonotype was seen ten or more times. The chain uses TRBV7-8 and TRBJ1-3, with 7 nucleotides matching TRBD1. This CDR3 comprises 14 residues. V gave up 5 bases and J gave up 0 bases; unmatched junction bases: 1. Germline V gene lookup returns CDR1 SGHVS and CDR2 FQNEAQ. CDR3 bases: TGTGCCAGCAGCCGACAGGGCTCTGGAAACACCATATATTTT. Protein: CASSRQGSGNTIYF.

This clonotype was seen ten or more times. The chain is built from TRBV3-1 and TRBJ2-1; 9 bases line up with TRBD1. Germline lookup yields CDR1 LGHDT and CDR2 YNNKEL (reference sequence). This CDR3 spans 15 amino acids. The J segment lost 4 bases and the V segment lost 4 bases, leaving 5 bases of the junction unmatched. The CDR3 DNA reads as TGTGCCAGCAGCCGCACCGGGACAGGGTACAATGAGCAGTTCTTC. This encodes CASSRTGTGYNEQFF.